This T cell receptor beta chain was recovered during a study of blood T cell repertoires in COVID-19. At the level of the study: COVID-19 samples from acute and convalescent phases originated in the United States, Italy and Spain. The analysed material was cDNA or gDNA that came from T cells, B-cell-depleted T cells, or PBMCs.

The CDR3 extends over 13 amino acids. In the original processing: Amplified reference gene primers provided the basis for estimating nucleated cell counts. The assay was immunoSEQ multiplex PCR, and TCRdb's table has in-frame clones only and misses some. That table furnishes V, J and clone size, whereas the DNA furnished D and trimming. The sample lists over 90,000 clones, approximately 84% occurring once. This clonotype was sampled from a human donor in a cohort sampled during active COVID-19. The chain employs TRBV7-5 and TRBJ2-1; TRBD2 is taken as the D call from the table, unchecked against the DNA. TRBV7-5 is a pseudogene segment. Source material: peripheral blood. In DNA form, the CDR3 reads TGTGCCAGAAGCGCGGGGGCGCACAATGAGCAGTTCTTC. Encoded protein: CARSAGAHNEQFF.